This TCR beta chain was captured in a study of graft-versus-host responses after intestinal transplantation. Study-wide background: Every recipient had anti-thymocyte globulin induction and around 3 years of tacrolimus plus steroids. Study results and caveats: Allografts of one patient group, those with graft-donor T cell macrochimerism, had high graft-versus-host to host-versus-graft clonal ratios.

Researchers placed around 200,000 CFSE-labeled responder cells in culture with around 200,000 irradiated, violet-dye-labeled stimulator cells. TCRdb's table, derived via immunoSEQ multiplex PCR, lists solely in-frame clones and lacks some. The table lists several thousand clones, around 28% of them singletons. Germline loops: CDR1 SGHNT, CDR2 YYREEE (reference sequence). The CDR3 is 12 amino acids. Between the trimmed V and J ends, which lost 0 bases and 7 bases, there was a span of 5 bases. This clonotype was sampled from a human patient who was an organ donor for intestinal transplantation. The source material was alloreactive CD8+ T cells from a mixed lymphocyte reaction culture, sampled before transplantation. The sample's subset: CFSE-low proliferating T cells sorted from roughly six-day pre-transplant mixed lymphocyte reaction (GvH or HvG direction). V gene TRBV5-4 combines with J gene TRBJ2-1; D may be TRBD2 (5 bases). In nucleotides, the CDR3 is TGTGCCAGCAGCTTGGCGGGAAATGAGCAGTTCTTC. Amino acid sequence: CASSLAGNEQFF.